The 20 T cell receptor beta chains below were found in one sample sequenced in a study of blood T cell repertoires in COVID-19. Sequencing was performed with immunoSEQ multiplex PCR; in TCRdb, only in-frame clones are kept and a portion is missing. The data contain about 120,000 clones, roughly 91% of them singletons. The sample taken for sequencing was peripheral blood. These receptors were taken from a human donor with acute or convalescent COVID-19. The donor label of this sample is uncertain.

The chain combines TRBV11-2 with TRBJ2-1; 11 nucleotides align to TRBD2. The germline V gene encodes CDR1 SGHAT and CDR2 FQNNGV. The CDR3 is 15 residues long. Germline trimming cut 5 bases from V and 0 bases from J; bases unmatched to any gene: 0. The CDR3 sequence: CASSLAGGSYNEQFF. DNA of the CDR3: TGTGCCAGCAGCCTAGCGGGGGGCTCCTACAATGAGCAGTTCTTC.

V usage is TRBV3-1 (or the pseudogene TRBV3-2) and J usage is TRBJ1-1; D unclear. Germline values: CDR1 LGHDT, CDR2 YNNKEL (reference sequence). The V gene lost 4 bases and the J gene lost 1 base, with 4 bases spanning the gap. CDR3 size: 12 residues. CDR3 residues: CASSLRNTEAFF. The CDR3 region has the DNA TGTGCCAGCAGCCTCAGGAACACTGAAGCTTTCTTT.

The chain is built from TRBV7-2 and TRBJ2-5, with a possible D match to TRBD1 (6 bases). The CDR3 contains 14 residues. Germline CDR1 and CDR2: SGHTA and FQGNSA. V lost 5 bases and J 4 bases, leaving 14 bases between the germline ends. CDR3 residues: CASSPPGVRETQYF. The CDR3 region has the DNA TGTGCCAGCAGCCCTCCAGGGGTGAGAGAGACCCAGTACTTC. The variable domain in full, with the rest retrieved from reference TRBV7-2 and TRBJ2-5, is GAGVSQSPSNKVTEKGKDVELRCDPISGHTALYWYRQSLGQGLEFLIYFQGNSAPDKSGLPSDRFSAERTGGSVSTLTIQRTQQEDSAVYLCASSPPGVRETQYFGPGTRLLVL.

V and J are TRBV18 and TRBJ1-5; 10 bases are shared with TRBD1. Looked up from germline, CDR1 is KGHSH and CDR2 is LQKENI. The CDR3 length is 14 residues. J was trimmed by 5 bases and V by 2 bases; bases with no gene match: 0. CDR3 loop: CASSPDRGHQPQHF. As DNA, the CDR3 is TGTGCCAGCTCACCAGACAGGGGGCATCAGCCCCAGCATTTT.

The chain joins TRBV7-8 to TRBJ2-5, with D possibly being TRBD2 (7 bases). The germline V gene has CDR1 SGHVS and CDR2 FQNEAQ. Between the trimmed V and J ends, which lost 5 bases and 3 bases, there was a span of 28 bases. CDR3 length: 19 residues. The CDR3 loop reads CASSIERTQPGGLEETQYF. The DNA of the CDR3 is TGTGCCAGCAGCATCGAGAGGACCCAGCCGGGGGGCTTGGAAGAGACCCAGTACTTC.

The gene calls are TRBV28 and TRBJ2-2; 9 positions agree with TRBD1. The CDR3 covers 15 residues. The ends lost 6 bases at V and 3 bases at J; junction bases unmatched: 5. From germline, CDR1 is MDHEN and CDR2 SYDVKM. The CDR3 coding sequence is TGTGCCAGCAGAAGGGACAGGGCTTACACCGGGGAGCTGTTTTTT. Its protein is CASRRDRAYTGELFF.

The rearrangement uses TRBV19 and TRBJ1-2; TRBD1 agrees at 7 bases. Germline CDR1 is LNHDA and CDR2 is SQIVND (reference sequence). The CDR3 is made up of 15 amino acids. Trimming at V came to 2 bases and at J to 4 bases, leaving 7 bases not matched to a gene. Here the CDR3 reads CASSIYLTGSYGYTF. CDR3 bases: TGTGCCAGTAGTATATATCTGACAGGGAGCTATGGCTACACCTTC.

The genes are TRBV5-1 and TRBJ2-7; a possible D gene is TRBD2 (5 bases). The V and J ends lost 5 bases and 1 base respectively, with 10 bases between them. Germline CDR1 and CDR2: SGHRS and YFSETQ. CDR3 length: 13 amino acids. The CDR3 loop reads CASSTGRSYEQYF. In nucleotides, the CDR3 is TGCGCCAGCAGTACGGGAAGGTCCTACGAGCAGTACTTC. Using reference TRBV5-1 and TRBJ2-7 for the parts outside the CDR3, the full variable domain is KAGVTQTPRYLIKTRGQQVTLSCSPISGHRSVSWYQQTPGQGLQFLFEYFSETQRNKGNFPGRFSGRQFSNSRSEMNVSTLELGDSALYLCASSTGRSYEQYFGPGTRLTVT.

The chain carries TRBV4-2 and TRBJ1-6; 11 positions agree with TRBD1. CDR3 size: 15 residues. The V gene's germline CDR1 is LGHNA and CDR2 YNFKEQ. With V trimmed by 4 bases and J by 10 bases, 6 bases remained unmatched. The chain's CDR3 is CASSPTGTGGSPLHF. CDR3 DNA sequence: TGTGCCAGCAGCCCGACCGGGACAGGGGGATCACCCCTCCACTTT.

The chain couples TRBV28 to TRBJ1-5, with D possibly being TRBD1 (6 bases). The germline CDR1 and CDR2 sequences are MDHEN and SYDVKM. This CDR3 is built from 15 residues. V lost 6 bases and J 5 bases, leaving 17 bases between the germline ends. CDR3 DNA: TGTGCCAGCAGCCCCGGGACACACGTTTATCAGCCCCAGCATTTT. Translation: CASSPGTHVYQPQHF. The full variable domain, with the rest looked up from reference TRBV28 and TRBJ1-5, is DVKVTQSSRYLVKRTGEKVFLECVQDMDHENMFWYRQDPGLGLRLIYFSYDVKMKEKGDIPEGYSVSREKKERFSLILESASTNQTSMYLCASSPGTHVYQPQHFGDGTRLSIL.

Concerning this clone itself: Other DNA sequences from this sample encode an identical CDR3 as well. This chain joins TRBV12-3 or TRBV12-4 and TRBJ1-1; no definite D call. This CDR3 contains 13 residues. V lost 4 bases to trimming and J lost 0 bases, with 6 bases between them. The CDR3 DNA reads as TGTGCCAGCAGTTCGCAGGTGAACACTGAAGCTTTCTTT. It encodes CASSSQVNTEAFF.

The V call is TRBV24-1, the J call TRBJ2-7; perhaps TRBD2 as D (5 bases). The germline V gene encodes CDR1 KGHDR and CDR2 SFDVKD. V was cut by 0 bases and J by 5 bases, with 10 bases left in between. The CDR3 totals 14 residues. The CDR3 spells CATSDLGDGDEQYF. The CDR3 DNA sequence: TGTGCCACCAGTGATTTGGGAGACGGGGACGAGCAGTACTTC.

CDR3 region: CASSIQGYEQYF. DNA for the CDR3: TGTGCCAGTAGTATACAGGGGTACGAGCAGTACTTC. The chain couples TRBV19 to TRBJ2-7; perhaps TRBD1 as D (6 bases). The CDR3 sequence is 12 residues long. Trimming stripped 2 bases from V and 4 bases from J, with 6 bases between. CDR1 LNHDA and CDR2 SQIVND come from the germline V gene (reference sequence).

The chain carries TRBV28 and TRBJ2-3; 7 positions match TRBD2. J gave up 4 bases and V 4 bases, and 20 bases lay outside the gene matches. The CDR3 totals 19 residues. Germline-derived CDR1 and CDR2 are MDHEN and SYDVKM. CDR3 in DNA: TGTGCCAGCAGTTCGATTACGCCTTTTGGGCGGGAGAAGGCAGATACGCAGTATTTT. It codes for CASSSITPFGREKADTQYF. The variable domain in full, with the rest retrieved from reference TRBV28 and TRBJ2-3, is DVKVTQSSRYLVKRTGEKVFLECVQDMDHENMFWYRQDPGLGLRLIYFSYDVKMKEKGDIPEGYSVSREKKERFSLILESASTNQTSMYLCASSSITPFGREKADTQYFGPGTRLTVL.

The rearrangement joins TRBV21-1 to TRBJ2-3; TRBD1, as called in the table, went unchecked against the DNA. TRBV21-1 is a listed pseudogene. The CDR3 is 18 residues long. The CDR3 protein is CASSGRQGLSASTDTQYF. Here the CDR3 DNA reads TGTGCCAGCAGCGGTAGACAGGGACTCTCCGCTAGCACAGATACGCAGTATTTT.

The V gene is TRBV27, the J gene TRBJ2-4; tentatively, D is TRBD1 (5 bases). V shed 0 bases and J shed 11 bases, with 14 bases lying between them. The CDR3 loop spans 14 amino acids. The germline V gene has CDR1 MNHEY and CDR2 SMNVEV (reference sequence). The CDR3 is CASSLSRLRGFQYF. The CDR3 coding sequence is TGTGCCAGCAGTTTATCGCGGCTTAGGGGATTTCAGTACTTC.

This rearrangement joins TRBV5-1 to TRBJ2-7; TRBD1 matches 10 bases. The CDR3 runs 15 residues. CDR1 and CDR2 from the germline V gene are SGHRS and YFSETQ. The V segment lost 4 bases and the J segment 2 bases; nucleotides outside the gene matches: 6. The CDR3 reads CASSIIGTGAYEQYF. CDR3 nucleotide sequence: TGCGCCAGCAGCATAATAGGGACAGGGGCCTACGAGCAGTACTTC.

This sequence joins TRBV9 and TRBJ1-6; 8 bases line up with TRBD1. With V trimmed by 1 base and J by 3 bases, 9 bases remained unmatched. Per germline, CDR1 SGDLS and CDR2 YYNGEE. The CDR3 is made up of 18 amino acids. CDR3 sequence (DNA): TGTGCCAGCAGCGTACCTCTTGACAGGGGCGGCTATAATTCACCCCTCCACTTT. This sequence encodes CASSVPLDRGGYNSPLHF.

The rearrangement joins TRBV14 to TRBJ1-2; 7 nucleotides line up with TRBD1. J was trimmed by 3 bases and V by 0 bases; bases with no gene match: 10. The CDR3 loop spans 17 amino acids. Germline V lookup: CDR1 SGHDN, CDR2 FVKESK. DNA for the CDR3: TGTGCCAGCAGCCAAGATTCGGTACAGGGGCCACACTATGGCTACACCTTC. Translating gives CASSQDSVQGPHYGYTF.

This chain joins TRBV3-1 (or the pseudogene TRBV3-2) and TRBJ1-2; D gene ambiguous. Germline CDR1 LGHDT, CDR2 YNNKEL (reference sequence). V lost 1 base, J lost 0 bases, and 12 bases lay in between. The CDR3 spans 16 residues. CDR3 residues: CASSQGLGSSNYGYTF. CDR3 bases: TGTGCCAGCAGCCAAGGATTGGGCAGCTCTAACTATGGCTACACCTTC.